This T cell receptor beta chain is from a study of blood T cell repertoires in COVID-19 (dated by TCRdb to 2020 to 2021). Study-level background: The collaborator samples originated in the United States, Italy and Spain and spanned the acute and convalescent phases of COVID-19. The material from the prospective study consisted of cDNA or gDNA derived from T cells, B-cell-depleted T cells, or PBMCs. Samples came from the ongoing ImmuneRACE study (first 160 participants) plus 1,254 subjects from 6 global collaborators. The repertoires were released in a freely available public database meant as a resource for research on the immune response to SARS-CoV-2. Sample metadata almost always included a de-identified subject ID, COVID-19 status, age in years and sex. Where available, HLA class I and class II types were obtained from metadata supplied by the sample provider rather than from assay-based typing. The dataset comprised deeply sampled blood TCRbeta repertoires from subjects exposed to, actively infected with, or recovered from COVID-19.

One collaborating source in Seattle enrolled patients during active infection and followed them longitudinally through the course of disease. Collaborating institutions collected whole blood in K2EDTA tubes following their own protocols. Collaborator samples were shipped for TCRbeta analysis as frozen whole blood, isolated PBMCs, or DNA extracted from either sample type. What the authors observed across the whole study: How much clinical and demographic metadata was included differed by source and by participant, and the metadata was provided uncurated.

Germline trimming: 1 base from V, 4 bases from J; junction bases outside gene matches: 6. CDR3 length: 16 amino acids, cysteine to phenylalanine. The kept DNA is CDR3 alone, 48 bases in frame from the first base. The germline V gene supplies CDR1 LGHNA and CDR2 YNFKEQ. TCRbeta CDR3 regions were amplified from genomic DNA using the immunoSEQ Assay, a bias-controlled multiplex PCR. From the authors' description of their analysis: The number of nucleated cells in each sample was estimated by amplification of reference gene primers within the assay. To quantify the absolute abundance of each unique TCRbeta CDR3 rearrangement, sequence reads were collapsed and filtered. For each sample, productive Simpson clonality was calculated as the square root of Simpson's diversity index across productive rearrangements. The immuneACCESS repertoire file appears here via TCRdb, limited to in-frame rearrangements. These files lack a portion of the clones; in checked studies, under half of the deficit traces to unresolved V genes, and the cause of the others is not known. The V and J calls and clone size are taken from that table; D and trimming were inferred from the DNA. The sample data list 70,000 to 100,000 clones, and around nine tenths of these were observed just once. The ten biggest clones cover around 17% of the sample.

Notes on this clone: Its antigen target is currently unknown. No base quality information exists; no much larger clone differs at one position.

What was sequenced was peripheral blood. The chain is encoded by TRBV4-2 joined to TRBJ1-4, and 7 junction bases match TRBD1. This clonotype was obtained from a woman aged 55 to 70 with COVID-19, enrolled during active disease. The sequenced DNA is TGTGCCAGCAGCCAAGGGTCGGGACAGCTTAATGAAAAACTGTTTTTT. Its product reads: CASSQGSGQLNEKLFF.